Below, 10 T cell receptor beta chains from the same sample are listed, as sequenced in a study of blood T cell repertoires in COVID-19. Only in-frame clones appear in the TCRdb table, and some are missing; sequencing was by immunoSEQ multiplex PCR. Of roughly 270,000 clones listed, roughly 85% are singletons. What was sequenced was PBMCs or T cells enriched from blood (not recorded which). The origin of the receptors is a woman aged 45-60 years who had recovered from COVID-19.

The chain links TRBV2 to TRBJ1-3; the D gene is possibly TRBD1 (6 bases). With 4 bases removed from V and 0 bases from J, the gap between germline ends came to 10 bases. Germline values: CDR1 SNHLY, CDR2 FYNNEI. The length of the CDR3 is 15 residues. This CDR3 is CASSADSYSGNTIYF. For the CDR3, the DNA is TGTGCCAGCAGTGCGGACAGCTACTCTGGAAACACCATATATTTT. Full variable domain (outside the CDR3, taken from reference TRBV2 and TRBJ1-3): EPEVTQTPSHQVTQMGQEVILRCVPISNHLYFYWYRQILGQKVEFLVSFYNNEISEKSEIFDDQFSVERPDGSNFTLKIRSTKLEDSAMYFCASSADSYSGNTIYFGEGSWLTVV.

The chain has TRBV28 and TRBJ1-4, with D possibly matching TRBD1 (6 bases). Germline CDR1 reads MDHEN; CDR2 reads SYDVKM. Trimming left V 1 base short and J 8 bases short, with 23 bases between. The CDR3 totals 18 residues. The CDR3 here is CASSLLFRGAGFDEKLFF. The CDR3 DNA is TGTGCCAGCAGTTTATTATTTCGGGGGGCGGGTTTTGACGAAAAACTGTTTTTT.

This rearrangement joins TRBV28 to TRBJ2-3, with TRBD2 as a possible D gene (5 bases). CDR3 length: 14 amino acids. Germline values: CDR1 MDHEN, CDR2 SYDVKM. Trimming stripped 6 bases from V and 1 base from J, with 11 bases between. CDR3 in amino acids: CASRRAGGTDTQYF. The CDR3 bases are TGTGCCAGCAGGCGCGCCGGGGGCACAGATACGCAGTATTTT.

The chain carries TRBV6-5 and TRBJ1-1, with a possible D match to TRBD1 (6 bases). The CDR3 consists of 14 residues. CDR1 and CDR2 (germline): MNHEY, SVGAGI. With 2 bases removed from V and 3 bases from J, the gap between germline ends came to 10 bases. In DNA form, the CDR3 reads TGTGCCAGCAGTTACACACAGGGAGACACTGAAGCTTTCTTT. Translation gives CASSYTQGDTEAFF.

V is TRBV11-2 and J is TRBJ1-6; D unclear. Germline lookup yields CDR1 SGHAT and CDR2 FQNNGV. The CDR3 loop spans 13 amino acids. The V gene lost 4 bases and the J gene lost 5 bases, with 6 bases spanning the gap. As DNA, the CDR3 is TGTGCCAGCAGCTACACCCATAATTCACCCCTCCACTTT. Encoded protein: CASSYTHNSPLHF.

This rearrangement joins TRBV4-1 to TRBJ1-3; D is unresolved. Germline V gene lookup returns CDR1 MGHRA and CDR2 YSYEKL. This CDR3 region has 15 residues. Trimming took 1 base from V and 4 from J, leaving 11 bases between them. CDR3: CASSQGRTAGNTIYF. Here the CDR3 DNA reads TGCGCCAGCAGCCAAGGGAGGACTGCCGGAAACACCATATATTTT.

The chain carries TRBV6-4 and TRBJ2-1, with 8 bases matching TRBD2. The J segment lost 7 bases and the V segment lost 2 bases, leaving 7 bases of the junction unmatched. The CDR3 is 15 residues long. The germline V gene has CDR1 MRHNA and CDR2 SNTAGT. CDR3 in DNA: TGTGCCAGCAGTGACGGGACTAGTAAGAGGAATGAGCAGTTCTTC. Its translation is CASSDGTSKRNEQFF.

This rearrangement joins TRBV12-3 or TRBV12-4 to TRBJ2-7; D unclear. The V end lost 0 bases, the J end lost 3 bases, and 3 bases lay between the germline ends. The CDR3 consists of 12 residues. CDR3 nucleotide sequence: TGTGCCAGCAGTTTAGCGTACTACGAGCAGTACTTC. Translating gives CASSLAYYEQYF.

The chain links TRBV11-3 to TRBJ2-1; a possible D gene is TRBD2 (6 bases). V lost 1 base, J lost 1 base, and 14 bases lay in between. The CDR3 extends over 17 amino acids. From germline, CDR1 is SGHNT and CDR2 YENEEA. In DNA form, the CDR3 reads TGTGCCAGCAGCTTAGCGGCGGGACTGGGTTCCTACAATGAGCAGTTCTTC. Amino acid sequence: CASSLAAGLGSYNEQFF.

This sequence joins TRBV11-2 and TRBJ1-4; tentative D call: TRBD1 (5 bases). Germline CDR1 is SGHAT and CDR2 is FQNNGV. Trimming stripped 6 bases from V and 4 bases from J, with 9 bases between. The CDR3 spans 13 residues. CDR3 sequence (DNA): TGTGCCAGCAGACCAGACAGTAATGAAAAACTGTTTTTT. Translation gives CASRPDSNEKLFF.